The TCR beta chain under discussion was sequenced for a study of blood T cell repertoires in COVID-19. Study-level background: Acute-phase and convalescent COVID-19 samples originated in the United States, Italy and Spain. In each case, the material was cDNA or gDNA derived from T cells, B-cell-depleted T cells, or PBMCs.

Clones were sequenced by immunoSEQ multiplex PCR, and TCRdb holds only the in-frame ones, with some missing. This table holds tens of thousands of clones, over 85% found once. V gave up 0 bases and J gave up 8 bases, with 13 bases separating them. Germline V gives CDR1 LNHDA, CDR2 SQIVND (reference sequence). The CDR3 extends over 14 amino acids. The source is a man in his sixties with acute or convalescent COVID-19. The source material was peripheral blood. The chain links TRBV19 to TRBJ1-2; no clear D gene. The CDR3 protein is CASSIDGNRLGYTF. DNA for the CDR3: TGTGCCAGTAGTATAGATGGCAACCGACTGGGCTACACCTTC.